This T cell receptor beta chain comes out of a study of beta chain features in type 1 diabetes. Expressed TCRB transcripts got sequenced, as all isolated RNA was reverse transcribed. Some clones are missing from TCRdb's copy, which holds only in-frame ones; the method was immunoSEQ multiplex PCR. The table shows fewer than 200,000 clones, with approximately 10% occurring only once. Points from the study as a whole: People with Type 1 diabetes carried modestly yet significantly shorter TCRB CDR3s in all four CD4+ subsets.

CDR1 is LNHDA and CDR2 is SQIVND in the germline V gene (reference sequence). The length of the CDR3 is 13 residues. Trimming removed 7 bases at V and 10 bases at J, with 14 bases between. Details on this clone: What it binds is unknown.

Sequencing input: central memory CD4+ T cells from blood. The TCR comes from a man aged 30 to 45 with type 1 diabetes. J is TRBJ1-6 and V is TRBV19; no clear D gene. Written as DNA, the CDR3 is TGTGCCAGTACTTCAGGCCCGTACTCACCCCTCCACTTT. Amino acids: CASTSGPYSPLHF. Using reference TRBV19 and TRBJ1-6 for the parts outside the CDR3, the full variable domain is DGGITQSPKYLFRKEGQNVTLSCEQNLNHDAMYWYRQDPGQGLRLIYYSQIVNDFQKGDIAEGYSVSREKKESFPLTVTSAQKNPTAFYLCASTSGPYSPLHFGNGTRLTVT.